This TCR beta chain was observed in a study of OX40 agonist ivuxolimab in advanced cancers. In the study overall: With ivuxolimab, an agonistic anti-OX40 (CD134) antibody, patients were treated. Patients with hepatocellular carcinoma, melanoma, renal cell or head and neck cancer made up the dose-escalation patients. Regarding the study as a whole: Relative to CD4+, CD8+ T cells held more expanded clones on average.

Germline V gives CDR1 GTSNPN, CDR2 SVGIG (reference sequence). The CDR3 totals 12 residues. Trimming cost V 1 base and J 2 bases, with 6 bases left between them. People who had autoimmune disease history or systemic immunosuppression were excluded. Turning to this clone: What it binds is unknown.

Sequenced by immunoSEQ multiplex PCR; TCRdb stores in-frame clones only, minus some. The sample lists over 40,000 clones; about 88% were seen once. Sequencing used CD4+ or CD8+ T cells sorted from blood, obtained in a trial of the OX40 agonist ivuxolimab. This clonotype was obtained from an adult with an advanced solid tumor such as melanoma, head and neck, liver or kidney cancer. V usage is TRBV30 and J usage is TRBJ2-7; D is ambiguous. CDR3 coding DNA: TGTGCCTGGAGTGAACAGCCCTACGAGCAGTACTTC. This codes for CAWSEQPYEQYF.